This passage covers 17 T cell receptor beta chains from one sample sequenced in a study of cytomegalovirus exposure and HLA in healthy donors. With 60 Vbeta and 13 Jbeta primers, the PCR was carried out. Here immunoSEQ multiplex PCR was the method, and the copy in TCRdb shows in-frame clones only, minus some. The sample holds around 130,000 clones, around 77% seen once. Input material: PBMCs. Receptors originate from a man in his forties or fifties in good health and CMV-seronegative.

This sequence joins TRBV7-8 and TRBJ2-2, with TRBD1 as a possible D gene (5 bases). With 6 bases removed from V and 1 base from J, the gap between germline ends came to 9 bases. Germline V gene lookup returns CDR1 SGHVS and CDR2 FQNEAQ. The CDR3 totals 14 residues. CDR3 sequence (DNA): TGTGCCAGCAGAAGCCAGGGGAACACCGGGGAGCTGTTTTTT. This codes for CASRSQGNTGELFF.

The rearrangement uses TRBV6-4 and TRBJ2-3; unclear D gene. Germline loops: CDR1 MRHNA, CDR2 SNTAGT. V was pared by 2 bases and J by 6 bases, with 9 bases between. This CDR3 region has 13 residues. In nucleotides, the CDR3 is TGTGCCAGCAGTGACGGTGCGAGGGATACGCAGTATTTT. Its translation is CASSDGARDTQYF.

This chain uses TRBV30 with TRBJ2-1; D unresolved. CDR1 and CDR2 from the germline V gene are GTSNPN and SVGIG (reference sequence). V lost 4 bases to trimming and J lost 10 bases, with 11 bases between them. The CDR3 runs to 11 residues. The CDR3 DNA reads TGTGCCTGGAATACCGTGGAGGAGCAGTTCTTC. Its translation is CAWNTVEEQFF.

CDR3 region: CASSPPGLYNEQFF. The CDR3 DNA reads as TGTGCCAGCAGCCCGCCCGGACTTTACAATGAGCAGTTCTTC. The genes are TRBV7-6 and TRBJ2-1, with D maybe TRBD2 (5 bases). The CDR3 runs to 14 residues. The V gene lost 5 bases and the J gene lost 4 bases, with 12 bases spanning the gap. CDR1 SGHVS and CDR2 FNYEAQ come from the germline V gene. The variable domain in full, with the rest retrieved from reference TRBV7-6 and TRBJ2-1, is GAGVSQSPRYKVTKRGQDVALRCDPISGHVSLYWYRQALGQGPEFLTYFNYEAQQDKSGLPNDRFSAERPEGSISTLTIQRTEQRDSAMYRCASSPPGLYNEQFFGPGTRLTVL.

The chain combines TRBV11-2 with TRBJ2-1; 8 bases map to TRBD2. This CDR3 comprises 15 residues. The V segment lost 4 bases and the J segment 7 bases; nucleotides outside the gene matches: 9. Germline V gives CDR1 SGHAT, CDR2 FQNNGV. The CDR3 region has the DNA TGTGCCAGCAGCTCTCGACTAGCGCGAGTGAATGAGCAGTTCTTC. Translating it yields CASSSRLARVNEQFF.

The rearrangement uses TRBV19 and TRBJ1-5; D is ambiguous. Trimming shortened V by 6 bases and J by 6 bases, and 18 bases separated the two germline ends. Germline-derived CDR1 and CDR2 are LNHDA and SQIVND (reference sequence). The CDR3 sequence is 15 residues long. The DNA for the CDR3 is TGTGCCAGTAGGACCCTAGCGGTAGGCGGTCAGCCCCAGCATTTT. This translates into CASRTLAVGGQPQHF.

The V and J genes are TRBV27 and TRBJ2-7; 11 bases are a match to TRBD2. CDR1 and CDR2 (germline): MNHEY, SMNVEV (reference sequence). The CDR3 length is 19 residues. Germline trimming cut 2 bases from V and 0 bases from J; bases unmatched to any gene: 12. The CDR3 DNA reads TGTGCCAGCAGTTTAACCCCCACTAGCGGGGGCCTCAGCTCCTACGAGCAGTACTTC. It is translated as CASSLTPTSGGLSSYEQYF.

V gene TRBV18 combines with J gene TRBJ2-2; 8 positions agree with TRBD1. This CDR3 has 16 amino acids. Germline V gene lookup returns CDR1 KGHSH and CDR2 LQKENI. V lost 0 bases, J lost 1 base, and 1 base stayed unmatched. The CDR3 is CASSPPGQGNTGELFF. CDR3 nucleotides: TGTGCCAGCTCACCACCAGGACAGGGGAACACCGGGGAGCTGTTTTTT.

This sequence joins TRBV7-2 and TRBJ1-6; the D is unclear. The germline V gene encodes CDR1 SGHTA and CDR2 FQGNSA. Trimming shortened V by 2 bases and J by 7 bases, and 12 bases separated the two germline ends. The CDR3 loop spans 15 amino acids. The CDR3, as DNA: TGTGCCAGCAGCTTACGCGGGCAGAGCAATTCACCCCTCCACTTT. Encoded protein: CASSLRGQSNSPLHF.

CDR3 loop: CSANQGGEQYF. CDR3 DNA: TGCAGTGCTAACCAGGGCGGCGAGCAGTACTTC. The chain recombines TRBV20-1 with TRBJ2-7, with a weak D call TRBD1 (5 bases). Germline loops: CDR1 DFQATT, CDR2 SNEGSKA (reference sequence). V dropped 4 bases and J dropped 6 bases, with 10 bases sitting between them. CDR3 length equals 11 residues.

The chain recombines TRBV7-9 with TRBJ1-4, with D perhaps matching TRBD1 (5 bases). This CDR3 has 13 amino acids. V was shortened by 7 bases and J by 9 bases, with 15 bases between the two germline ends. The germline V gene has CDR1 SEHNR and CDR2 FQNEAQ (reference sequence). Here the CDR3 DNA reads TGTGCCAGCAAAGATACGGTGGACAAAAAACTGTTTTTT. Its translation: CASKDTVDKKLFF.

This clone was seen a few times. The chain has TRBV10-3 and TRBJ2-7, with a possible D match to TRBD1 (5 bases). From germline, CDR1 is ENHRY and CDR2 SYGVKD. The CDR3 consists of 15 residues. V was clipped by 3 bases and J by 2 bases, with 14 bases between them. The CDR3 bases are TGTGCCATCAGTGAAAGGGGCGGAACTACCTACGAGCAGTACTTC. Amino acid sequence: CAISERGGTTYEQYF.

The J gene is TRBJ2-1, the V gene TRBV7-3, with D tentatively TRBD1 (6 bases). Trimming pared 0 bases from V and 2 bases from J, leaving 11 bases between. Germline CDR1 reads SGHTA; CDR2 reads FQGTGA. The CDR3 consists of 16 residues. The CDR3 sequence: CASSLTAGVTYNEQFF. The DNA of the CDR3 is TGTGCCAGCAGCTTAACGGCAGGGGTCACCTACAATGAGCAGTTCTTC.

V and J are TRBV28 and TRBJ1-2, with D perhaps TRBD1 (6 bases). V lost 5 bases, J lost 7 bases, and 17 bases lay in between. The CDR3 loop spans 14 amino acids. Germline V gene sequence: CDR1 MDHEN, CDR2 SYDVKM. CDR3 coding DNA: TGTGCCAGCAGTCCCGGGACACCGGGGGGTGGCTACACCTTC. It yields the protein CASSPGTPGGGYTF.

Comment on this clone: Other nucleotide sequences in the sample specify the same CDR3. The V gene is TRBV28, the J gene TRBJ2-6; TRBD2 matches at 7 bases. The trim removed 9 bases at V and 2 bases at J, leaving 4 bases unmatched. The germline gives CDR1 MDHEN, CDR2 SYDVKM. CDR3 size: 14 residues. For the CDR3, the DNA is TGTGCCAGTTCAAGCGGGGCTGGGGCCAACGTCCTGACTTTC. Its translation: CASSSGAGANVLTF.

This clone turned up a few times. The V call is TRBV7-9, the J call TRBJ2-5, with 8 bases that match TRBD1. J was trimmed by 5 bases and V by 4 bases; bases with no gene match: 6. The germline gives CDR1 SEHNR, CDR2 FQNEAQ (reference sequence). The CDR3 covers 14 residues. The chain's CDR3 is CASSYGQGEETQYF. CDR3 DNA sequence: TGTGCCAGCAGCTACGGACAGGGCGAGGAGACCCAGTACTTC. The full variable domain, rest sourced from reference TRBV7-9 and TRBJ2-5, is DTGVSQNPRHKITKRGQNVTFRCDPISEHNRLYWYRQTLGQGPEFLTYFQNEAQLEKSRLLSDRFSAERPKGSFSTLEIQRTEQGDSAMYLCASSYGQGEETQYFGPGTRLLVL.

The chain links TRBV19 to TRBJ2-2; 7 bases fit TRBD1. Germline loops: CDR1 LNHDA, CDR2 SQIVND (reference sequence). CDR3 size: 14 residues. With V trimmed by 4 bases and J by 3 bases, 2 bases remained unmatched. The CDR3 DNA is TGTGCCAGTAGTACCGACAGGGACACCGGGGAGCTGTTTTTT. It specifies CASSTDRDTGELFF. Variable domain in full (rest from reference TRBV19 and TRBJ2-2): DGGITQSPKYLFRKEGQNVTLSCEQNLNHDAMYWYRQDPGQGLRLIYYSQIVNDFQKGDIAEGYSVSREKKESFPLTVTSAQKNPTAFYLCASSTDRDTGELFFGEGSRLTVL.